This T cell receptor beta chain emerged from a study of regulatory T cells in long-lasting Graves disease listed by TCRdb under 2021. Regarding the study in general: In the newly diagnosed Graves' disease group, patients had been taking antithyroid drugs for less than 3 months. This study used TCR sequencing and RNA sequencing of peripheral blood to compare persistent Graves' disease patients against newly diagnosed Graves' disease patients. The study took place in China and was registered as a clinical trial. TCR sequencing covered some 13 persistent and around 20 newly diagnosed Graves' disease patients, about 35 samples in total.

In the paper's terms, the time point label means: newly diagnosed GD, antithyroid drugs for less than 3 months. RNA was extracted from PBMCs in TRIzol for both TCR sequencing and RNA sequencing. The diagnosis of Graves' disease followed American Thyroid Association guidelines. The patients came from an endocrinology department in Xi'an, China. From each patient, approximately 9 milliliters of peripheral blood was collected into an EDTA anticoagulant tube. PBMCs were isolated by Ficoll Paque Plus density gradient separation without further T cell sorting. An Agilent 2100 Bioanalyzer and agarose gel were used to check RNA quality, and a NanoDrop 2000 was used to measure RNA concentration. The library was obtained by multiplex PCR. TCRdb lists the instrument as Illumina HiSeq 4000. iRepertoire HTBI primers and Arm-PCR amplification of CDR3 regions were used to construct TCR beta libraries. Gel purification was performed on PCR products prior to sequencing. Turning to the authors' computational methods: Across samples, roughly 60 TRBV and 13 to 15 TRBJ segments were identified and used for gene usage analysis of CDR3 amino acid clonotypes. COPE and FqMerger were used to merge filtered high-quality paired reads into contigs. BLAST was used to align contigs to IMGT TRBV, TRBD and TRBJ reference genes, and CDR3 was defined according to IMGT. Any clonotype with a frequency above 0.1% was counted as a highly expanded clone. Shannon entropy served as the measure of repertoire diversity, while the Gini coefficient captured V-J evenness. Public clonotypes were defined as clonotypes shared by more than one individual. TCRdb cleaned the public reads at Q25 with fastp, built clones with MiXCR and kept in-frame beta chains. Each CDR3 protein appears once, grouped with its most common genes and DNA. These V and J calls rely on TCRdb rather than the paper's analysis. This sample gives about 620,000 distinct CDR3 sequences in total; roughly 15% of them show up just once. Around 18% of the sample goes to the ten largest clones.

This clonotype was picked up many times. The target of this receptor is not known. Base quality data are lacking; no much larger clone is found one base away. V lost 8 bases and J lost 5 bases, and the count of bases not matched to a germline gene is 7. The germline V gene provides CDR1 MNHNS and CDR2 SASEGT. The CDR3 has 13 amino acids, counting the end cysteine and phenylalanine. The read is trimmed to its CDR3 DNA, 39 bases read in frame from base 1. What the work shows at the level of the full study, not this receptor alone: Only the TCR beta chain was sequenced and analyzed. Compared with newly diagnosed patients, persistent Graves' disease patients had lower TCR Shannon entropy and fewer highly expanded clones, which suggests clonal expansion. TRBV28, TRBJ1-2 and TRBJ2-5 were preferentially used in persistent disease, while TRBV20-1 and TRBJ2-1 were favored in newly diagnosed disease. The authors noted that the small sample size was a limitation that may lower accuracy. A larger number of public clonotypes was shared among persistent patients (about 2,700) than among newly diagnosed patients (around 890). Because the primary lesion, thyroid tissue, could not be accessed, the study looked at peripheral blood alone.

These data were also reused for a study on T cells in Graves' hyperthyroidism and ophthalmopathy. From the second report: Stable Graves' hyperthyroidism was defined as the absence of progression to ophthalmopathy over 18 months of follow-up. Hyperthyroidism patients were aged 18 to 65 years and newly diagnosed, with disease duration of less than 2 months. Any patient with an uncontrolled infection, another autoimmune disease, pregnancy or lactation was excluded. Clinical symptoms, serum thyroxine and TRAb, thyroid ultrasound, and orbital computed tomography formed the basis for the diagnoses. A first-round RT-PCR of the TCR CDR3 used the HTBI primer set with the Qiagen OneStep RT-PCR kit. Most expanded thyroid clonotypes (frequency above 0.001) were also detected in blood, suggesting blood repertoires may reflect thyroid immune responses. Ophthalmopathy was separated from stable hyperthyroidism by a 13 V-J signature model, with approximately 89% sensitivity and about 81% specificity obtained in cross-validation and 80%/75% obtained in testing. In validation, progression to ophthalmopathy was predicted by the model with roughly 71% sensitivity and roughly 72% specificity, a median of approximately 7.1 months before onset. TCR V-J signatures able to tell the groups apart were searched for in a discovery cohort of 95 or so patients, of whom about 40 had Graves' ophthalmopathy and about 60 had stable Graves' hyperthyroidism. Prospective prediction of ophthalmopathy was tested in an independent validation cohort of about 19 hyperthyroidism patients and 17 patients who later progressed to ophthalmopathy. For training and testing, the roughly 97 patients in the discovery cohort were randomly divided in a 7:3 ratio. The study also compared thyroid tissue and blood T-cell repertoires from five or six Graves' hyperthyroidism patients. After blood sampling, hyperthyroidism patients were treated with methimazole at a starting dose of 30 mg daily, and ophthalmopathy patients were treated with high-dose intravenous methylprednisolone. Libraries were constructed in a second round of multiplex PCR, after which size selection and purification were performed. Paired-end sequencing of the libraries was performed with 100 bp reads on an Illumina HiSeq2000. SOAPnuke was used to process the raw data, with reads discarded if the reads contained adapters or uncalled bases, had a mean Phred below 15, or lacked an exact constant-primer or identifier match. COPE v1.2.5 was used to merge high-quality paired reads, and clonotypes were defined as unique nucleotide sequences. Clonotypes were aligned to IMGT TRBV, TRBD and TRBJ reference segments using MiTCR v1.1. The analysis was restricted to V-J combinations with a frequency above 0.0001, which together covered 99.2% of the repertoires. The TCS score was defined as the ratio of F50 (clonal expansion) to E x V (chaos), calculated using BLOSUM62-based TCRdist between CDR3 peptides within each V-J. Welch's t-statistics and random forest reduced fewer than 550 V-J features to 10 to 15, which were used in a naive Bayes classifier (R e1071). No statistical method was used to fix the sample size in advance, and group allocation was not hidden from the investigators. According to the paper, TCR Vbeta CDR3 sequencing was carried out on some 130 peripheral blood samples, which came from approximately 41 ophthalmopathy, around 74 hyperthyroidism and roughly 17 progressor patients.

The chain uses TRBV6-1 and TRBJ1-1, with 8 central nucleotides matching TRBD1. This sample comprised peripheral blood mononuclear cells (PBMCs), obtained at new diagnosis, from a patient treated with antithyroid drugs. The sequence came from a woman aged 25 to 39 with Graves disease. Donor details come from another sample of the same person, matched by shared clones. The DNA sequence is given as TGTGCCAGCGTGCGACAGGGGTGGACTGAAGCTTTCTTT. It is translated as CASVRQGWTEAFF.